This TCR beta chain was sequenced for a study of T cells in Graves' hyperthyroidism and ophthalmopathy. General observations from the study: Blood held most thyroid clonotypes expanded above 0.001 frequency.

Graves' hyperthyroidism was deemed stable given no ophthalmopathy progression within 18 months. The patients, who ranged from 18 to 65 in age, presented with newly diagnosed hyperthyroidism lasting under 2 months. PBMCs were collected from an approximately 9.3 ml volume of fresh peripheral blood. Germline V gene lookup returns CDR1 MNHNS and CDR2 SASEGT. V was pared by 5 bases and J by 8 bases, with 9 bases of the junction left unmatched. The CDR3 is 16 residues long. This clonotype was counted at least ten times. The antigen remains undetermined. RNA transcripts gave rise to amplified TCR beta CDR3 regions. First-round RT-PCR targeting the TCR CDR3 was performed with the HTBI primer set. Each CDR3 protein gets one entry after TCRdb re-called the multiplex PCR reads with MiXCR. In the table there are around 480,000 distinct CDR3 sequences, 13% to 15% of which are singletons.

The TCR originated in a woman between 18 and 29 years old with Graves' hyperthyroidism. The sequenced material came from blood. The J gene is TRBJ2-1, the V gene TRBV6-1; 13 nucleotides line up with TRBD2. CDR3 bases: TGTGCCAGCAGTTACTGGACTAGCGGGAGAGAGGATGAGCAGTTCTTC. As protein: CASSYWTSGREDEQFF.